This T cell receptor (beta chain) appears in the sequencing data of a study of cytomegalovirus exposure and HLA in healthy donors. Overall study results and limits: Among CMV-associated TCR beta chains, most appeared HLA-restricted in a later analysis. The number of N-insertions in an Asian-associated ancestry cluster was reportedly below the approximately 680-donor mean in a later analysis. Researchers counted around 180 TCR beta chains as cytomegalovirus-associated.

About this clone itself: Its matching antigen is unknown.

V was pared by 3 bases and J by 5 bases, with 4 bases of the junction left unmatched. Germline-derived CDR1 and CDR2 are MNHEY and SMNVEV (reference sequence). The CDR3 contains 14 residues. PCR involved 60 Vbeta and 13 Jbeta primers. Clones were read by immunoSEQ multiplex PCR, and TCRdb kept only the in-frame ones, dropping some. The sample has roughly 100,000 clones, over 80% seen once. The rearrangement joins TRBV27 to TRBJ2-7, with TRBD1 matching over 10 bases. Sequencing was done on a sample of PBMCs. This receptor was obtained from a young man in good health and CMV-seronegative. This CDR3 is CASSFPGQGNEQYF. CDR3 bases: TGTGCCAGCAGTTTCCCGGGACAGGGGAACGAGCAGTACTTC.